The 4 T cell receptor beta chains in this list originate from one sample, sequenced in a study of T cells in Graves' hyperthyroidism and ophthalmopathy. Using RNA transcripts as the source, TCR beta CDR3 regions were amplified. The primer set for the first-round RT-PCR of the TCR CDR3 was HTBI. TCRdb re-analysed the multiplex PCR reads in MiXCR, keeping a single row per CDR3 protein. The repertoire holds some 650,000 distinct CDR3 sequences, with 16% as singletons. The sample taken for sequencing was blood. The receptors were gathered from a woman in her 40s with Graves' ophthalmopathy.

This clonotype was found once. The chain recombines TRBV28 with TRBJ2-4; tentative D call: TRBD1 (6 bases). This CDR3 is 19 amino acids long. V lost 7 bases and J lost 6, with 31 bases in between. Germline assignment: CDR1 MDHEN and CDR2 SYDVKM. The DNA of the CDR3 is TGTGCCAGCACCTTTGTACGCGGGTCTACCACTGGGGGCTTAAACATTCAGTACTTC. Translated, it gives CASTFVRGSTTGGLNIQYF.

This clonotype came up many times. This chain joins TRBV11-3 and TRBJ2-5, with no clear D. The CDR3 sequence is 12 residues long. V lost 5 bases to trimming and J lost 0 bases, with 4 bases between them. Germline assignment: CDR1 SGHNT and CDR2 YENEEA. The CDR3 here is CASSRNQETQYF. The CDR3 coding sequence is TGTGCCAGCAGCAGGAACCAAGAGACCCAGTACTTC. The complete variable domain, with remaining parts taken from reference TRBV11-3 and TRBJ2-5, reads EAGVVQSPRYKIIEKKQPVAFWCNPISGHNTLYWYLQNLGQGPELLIRYENEEAVDDSQLPKDRFSAERLKGVDSTLKIQPAELGDSAVYLCASSRNQETQYFGPGTRLLVL.

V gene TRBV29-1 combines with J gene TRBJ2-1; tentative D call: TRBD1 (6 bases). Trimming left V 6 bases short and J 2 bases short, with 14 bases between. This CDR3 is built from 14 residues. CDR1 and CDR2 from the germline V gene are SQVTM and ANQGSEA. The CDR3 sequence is CSVKEGETYNEQFF. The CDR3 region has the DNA TGCAGCGTGAAAGAGGGGGAAACCTACAATGAGCAGTTCTTC.

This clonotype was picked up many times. The CDR3 sequence: CSAGGQGSEETQYF. Written as DNA, the CDR3 is TGCAGTGCTGGAGGACAGGGGTCGGAAGAGACCCAGTACTTC. The V and J genes are TRBV20-1 and TRBJ2-5, with 9 bases fitting TRBD1. The CDR3 is made up of 14 amino acids. Germline CDR1 reads DFQATT; CDR2 reads SNEGSKA (reference sequence). V shed 5 bases, J shed 3 bases, and the junction held 7 bases outside the gene matches.